These 15 T cell receptor beta chains came from one sample sequenced in a study of T cell changes during pregnancy in multiple sclerosis. The table came from immunoSEQ multiplex PCR; TCRdb's copy has only in-frame clones and leaves some out. The data contain about 100,000 clones, around 92% of them seen just once; the ten biggest clones take up about 2.7%. This material consisted of peripheral blood, taken in the first trimester of pregnancy. The origin of the receptors is a female donor with multiple sclerosis, enrolled in a pregnancy study.

The V gene is TRBV7-2, the J gene TRBJ2-5; no reliable D call. Germline V gene lookup returns CDR1 SGHTA and CDR2 FQGNSA. Trimming pared 3 bases from V and 0 bases from J, leaving 2 bases between. This CDR3 has 12 residues. DNA for the CDR3: TGTGCCAGCAGCTTCGACCAAGAGACCCAGTACTTC. The encoded protein is CASSFDQETQYF.

The chain uses TRBV10-1 and TRBJ2-3, with D tentatively TRBD2 (6 bases). Between the trimmed V and J ends, which lost 4 bases and 2 bases, there was a span of 22 bases. The V gene's germline CDR1 is WNHNN and CDR2 SYGVQD (reference sequence). This CDR3 region has 18 residues. The CDR3 region is CASSAPDRDCLYTDTQYF. The CDR3 bases are TGCGCCAGCAGTGCCCCCGACCGGGACTGTCTCTACACAGATACGCAGTATTTT.

V and J are TRBV30 and TRBJ2-5; the match to TRBD2 covers 8 bases. From germline, CDR1 is GTSNPN and CDR2 SVGIG (reference sequence). V dropped 3 bases and J dropped 4; count of bases not matched to a gene: 7. The CDR3 has 14 amino acids. DNA of the CDR3: TGTGCCTGGAGAGGAATGAGCGGGAGAGAGACCCAGTACTTC. It specifies CAWRGMSGRETQYF.

The chain employs TRBV7-8 and TRBJ2-7; 7 bases line up with TRBD1. The germline gives CDR1 SGHVS, CDR2 FQNEAQ. The V segment lost 5 bases and the J segment 3 bases; nucleotides outside the gene matches: 10. This CDR3 region has 15 residues. This CDR3 is CASSPPQTGNYEQYF. In DNA form, the CDR3 reads TGTGCCAGCAGCCCGCCGCAGACAGGGAACTACGAGCAGTACTTC.

This chain connects TRBV9 to TRBJ2-3; 7 bases fit TRBD2. Germline values: CDR1 SGDLS, CDR2 YYNGEE. The CDR3 length is 14 residues. The ends lost 4 bases at V and 3 bases at J; junction bases unmatched: 5. The CDR3 region is CASSFRDYTDTQYF. In nucleotides, the CDR3 is TGTGCCAGCAGCTTCCGGGACTATACAGATACGCAGTATTTT. Full variable domain (rest looked up from reference TRBV9 and TRBJ2-3): DSGVTQTPKHLITATGQRVTLRCSPRSGDLSVYWYQQSLDQGLQFLIQYYNGEERAKGNILERFSAQQFPDLHSELNLSSLELGDSALYFCASSFRDYTDTQYFGPGTRLTVL.

This clone was counted a single time. V is TRBV5-4 and J is TRBJ1-1; 8 positions agree with TRBD1. Germline trimming cut 4 bases from V and 6 bases from J; bases unmatched to any gene: 8. This CDR3 is built from 14 residues. Germline V gene data show CDR1 as SGHNT and CDR2 as YYREEE (reference sequence). This CDR3 is CASSPRGHEAEAFF. The CDR3 nucleotides are TGTGCCAGCAGCCCCAGGGGGCATGAGGCTGAAGCTTTCTTT. Together with reference TRBV5-4 and TRBJ1-1, the CDR3 gives the full variable domain: ETGVTQSPTHLIKTRGQQVTLRCSSQSGHNTVSWYQQALGQGPQFIFQYYREEENGRGNFPPRFSGLQFPNYSSELNVNALELDDSALYLCASSPRGHEAEAFFGQGTRLTVV.

This clone appeared once. The chain is built from TRBV5-6 and TRBJ1-1; maybe TRBD1 (5 bases). Germline V lookup: CDR1 SGHDT, CDR2 YYEEEE. The CDR3 spans 13 residues. V was pared by 0 bases and J by 6 bases, with 9 bases between. This chain's CDR3 is CASSLEGQSEAFF. Written as DNA, the CDR3 is TGTGCCAGCAGCTTGGAGGGGCAGTCTGAAGCTTTCTTT.

The rearrangement uses TRBV6-5 and TRBJ2-7; possibly TRBD2 for D (5 bases). Germline CDR1 is MNHEY and CDR2 is SVGAGI. This CDR3 is built from 13 residues. The V and J ends lost 2 bases and 5 bases respectively, with 10 bases between them. The CDR3 nucleotides read TGTGCCAGCAGTTACGGGTTCGGGGACGAGCAGTACTTC. Translated: CASSYGFGDEQYF.

The chain's CDR3 is CAWSVGGLVYSNQPQHF. The CDR3 DNA sequence: TGTGCCTGGAGTGTAGGAGGCCTAGTTTATAGCAATCAGCCCCAGCATTTT. The J gene is TRBJ1-5, the V gene TRBV30; no clear D. Germline V lookup: CDR1 GTSNPN, CDR2 SVGIG (reference sequence). Trimming stripped 0 bases from V and 0 bases from J, with 15 bases between. CDR3 length: 17 residues.

The chain couples TRBV2 to TRBJ2-3; D gene unclear. CDR1 and CDR2 from the germline V gene are SNHLY and FYNNEI. Trimming removed 7 bases from V and 0 bases from J, with 11 bases in between. This CDR3 is built from 14 residues. CDR3 sequence: CASKVVVSTDTQYF. The CDR3 DNA follows: TGTGCCAGCAAAGTGGTAGTTAGCACAGATACGCAGTATTTT.

The chain is built from TRBV30 and TRBJ2-2, with D tentatively TRBD2 (7 bases). This CDR3 spans 16 amino acids. Germline V CDR1 and CDR2: GTSNPN, SVGIG (reference sequence). The V end was cut by 2 bases, the J end by 4 bases, with 17 bases between. This CDR3 is CAWSIPGGGGTGELFF. In DNA form, the CDR3 reads TGTGCCTGGAGTATACCGGGGGGAGGGGGCACCGGGGAGCTGTTTTTT.

V is TRBV7-8 and J is TRBJ2-7; D is possibly TRBD1 (6 bases). The V end was cut by 5 bases, the J end by 0 bases, with 11 bases between. CDR3 length equals 14 residues. The germline V gene has CDR1 SGHVS and CDR2 FQNEAQ. The CDR3 DNA is TGTGCCAGCAGCCGGGACACCGTCTCCTACGAGCAGTACTTC. Translated: CASSRDTVSYEQYF. Using reference TRBV7-8 and TRBJ2-7 for the parts outside the CDR3, the full variable domain is GAGVSQSPRYKVAKRGQDVALRCDPISGHVSLFWYQQALGQGPEFLTYFQNEAQLDKSGLPSDRFFAERPEGSVSTLKIQRTQQEDSAVYLCASSRDTVSYEQYFGPGTRLTVT.

In its sample, this clone was seen once. The gene calls are TRBV7-2 and TRBJ2-3; a weak D match, TRBD2 (6 bases). Trimming took 3 bases from V and 2 from J, leaving 9 bases between them. This CDR3 has 14 residues. CDR1 SGHTA and CDR2 FQGNSA come from the germline V gene. The CDR3 DNA reads TGTGCCAGCAGCTTTAGCGGCTTCACAGATACGCAGTATTTT. Its protein is CASSFSGFTDTQYF.

This chain uses TRBV4-2 with TRBJ2-2; the D gene is possibly TRBD2 (5 bases). V lost 0 bases and J lost 5, with 10 bases in between. The V gene's germline CDR1 is LGHNA and CDR2 YNFKEQ. CDR3 length: 15 residues. The CDR3 DNA reads TGTGCCAGCAGCCAAGATGGAGGAGGAACCGGGGAGCTGTTTTTT. This encodes CASSQDGGGTGELFF.

The chain links TRBV28 to TRBJ2-7; 12 nucleotides line up with TRBD2. CDR1 and CDR2 from the germline V gene are MDHEN and SYDVKM. V lost 5 bases and J lost 10; bases outside the gene matches: 12. This CDR3 region has 15 residues. CDR3 sequence: CASSLPPLAGGIQYF. As DNA, the CDR3 is TGTGCCAGCAGTCTCCCCCCCCTAGCGGGAGGGATTCAGTACTTC.